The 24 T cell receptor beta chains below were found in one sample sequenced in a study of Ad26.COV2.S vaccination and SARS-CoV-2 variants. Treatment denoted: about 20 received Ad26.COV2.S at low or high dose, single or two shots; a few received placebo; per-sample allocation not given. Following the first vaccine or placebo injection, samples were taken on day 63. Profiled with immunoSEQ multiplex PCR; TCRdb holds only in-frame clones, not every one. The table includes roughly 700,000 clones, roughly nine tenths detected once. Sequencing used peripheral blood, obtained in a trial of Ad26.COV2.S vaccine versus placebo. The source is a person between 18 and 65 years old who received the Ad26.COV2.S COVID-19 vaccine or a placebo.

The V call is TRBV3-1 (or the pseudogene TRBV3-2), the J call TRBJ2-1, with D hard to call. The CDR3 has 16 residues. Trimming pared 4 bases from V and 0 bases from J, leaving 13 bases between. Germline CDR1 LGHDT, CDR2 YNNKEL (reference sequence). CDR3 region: CASSRDSPSSYNEQFF. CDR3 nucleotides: TGTGCCAGCAGCCGCGACTCCCCGAGCTCCTACAATGAGCAGTTCTTC.

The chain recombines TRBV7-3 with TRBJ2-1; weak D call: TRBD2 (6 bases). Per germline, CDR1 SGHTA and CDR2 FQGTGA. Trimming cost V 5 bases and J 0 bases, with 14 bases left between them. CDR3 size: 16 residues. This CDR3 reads CASSVQRASSYNEQFF. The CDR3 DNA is TGTGCCAGCAGCGTTCAGCGGGCTAGCTCCTACAATGAGCAGTTCTTC.

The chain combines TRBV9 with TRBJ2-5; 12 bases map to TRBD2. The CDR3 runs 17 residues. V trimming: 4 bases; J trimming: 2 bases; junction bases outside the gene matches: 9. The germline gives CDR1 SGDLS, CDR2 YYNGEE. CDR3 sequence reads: CASSPGSLAGGQETQYF. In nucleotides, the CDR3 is TGTGCCAGCAGCCCAGGGTCCCTAGCGGGGGGGCAAGAGACCCAGTACTTC.

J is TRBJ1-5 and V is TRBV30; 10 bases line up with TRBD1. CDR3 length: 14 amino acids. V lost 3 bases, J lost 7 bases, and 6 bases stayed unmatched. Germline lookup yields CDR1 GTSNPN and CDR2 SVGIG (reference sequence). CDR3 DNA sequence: TGTGCCTGGAGACCGGACAGGGGGAGCCAGCCCCAGCATTTT. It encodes CAWRPDRGSQPQHF.

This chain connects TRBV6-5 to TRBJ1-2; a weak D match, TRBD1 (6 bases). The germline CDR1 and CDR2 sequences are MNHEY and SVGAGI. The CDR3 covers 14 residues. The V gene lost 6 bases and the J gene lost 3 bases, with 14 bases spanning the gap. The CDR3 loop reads CASSDRTEDYGYTF. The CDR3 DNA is TGTGCCAGCAGCGATCGGACAGAGGACTATGGCTACACCTTC.

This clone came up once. The DNA for the CDR3 is TGTGCCAGCTCCCAGGGGACAGGTGGCTACACCTTC. This encodes CASSQGTGGYTF. The chain couples TRBV18 to TRBJ1-2; 8 bases fit TRBD1. CDR1 and CDR2 from the germline V gene are KGHSH and LQKENI. The trim removed 6 bases at V and 7 bases at J, leaving 4 bases unmatched. The CDR3 covers 12 residues.

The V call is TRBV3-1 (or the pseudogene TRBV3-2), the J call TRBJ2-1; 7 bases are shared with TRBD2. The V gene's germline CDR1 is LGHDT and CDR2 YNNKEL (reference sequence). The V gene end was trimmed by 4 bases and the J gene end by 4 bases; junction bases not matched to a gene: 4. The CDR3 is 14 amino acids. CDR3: CASSPSGIYNEQFF. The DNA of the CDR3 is TGTGCCAGCAGCCCCAGCGGGATTTACAATGAGCAGTTCTTC.

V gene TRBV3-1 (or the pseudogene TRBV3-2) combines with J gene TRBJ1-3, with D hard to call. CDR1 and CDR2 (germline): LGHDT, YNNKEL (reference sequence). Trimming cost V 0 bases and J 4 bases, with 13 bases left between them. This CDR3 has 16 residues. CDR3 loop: CASSQEGVGVGNTIYF. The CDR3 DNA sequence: TGTGCCAGCAGCCAAGAAGGCGTCGGGGTCGGAAACACCATATATTTT.

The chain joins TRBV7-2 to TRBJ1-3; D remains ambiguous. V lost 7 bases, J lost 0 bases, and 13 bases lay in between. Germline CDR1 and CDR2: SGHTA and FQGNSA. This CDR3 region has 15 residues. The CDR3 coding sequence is TGTGCCAGCAAGAGGACCGAAAGCTCTGGAAACACCATATATTTT. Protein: CASKRTESSGNTIYF.

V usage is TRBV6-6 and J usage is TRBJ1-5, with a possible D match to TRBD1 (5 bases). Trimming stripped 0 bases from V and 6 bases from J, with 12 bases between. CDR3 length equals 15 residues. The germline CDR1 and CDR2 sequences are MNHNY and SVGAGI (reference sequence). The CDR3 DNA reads TGTGCCAGCAGTTACTCAGGGGAGACTGTTCAGCCCCAGCATTTT. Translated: CASSYSGETVQPQHF.

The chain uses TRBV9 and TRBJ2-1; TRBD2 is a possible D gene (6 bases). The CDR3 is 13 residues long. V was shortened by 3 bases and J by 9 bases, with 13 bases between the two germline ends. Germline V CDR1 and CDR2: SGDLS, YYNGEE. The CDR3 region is CASSGGTPREQFF. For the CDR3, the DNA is TGTGCCAGCAGCGGGGGGACTCCCCGTGAGCAGTTCTTC.

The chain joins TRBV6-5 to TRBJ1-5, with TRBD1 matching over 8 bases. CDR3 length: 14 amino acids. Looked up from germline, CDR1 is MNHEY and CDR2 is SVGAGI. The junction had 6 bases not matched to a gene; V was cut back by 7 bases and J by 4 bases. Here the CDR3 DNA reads TGTGCCAGCACCCGGACAGGGTATAATCAGCCCCAGCATTTT. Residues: CASTRTGYNQPQHF.

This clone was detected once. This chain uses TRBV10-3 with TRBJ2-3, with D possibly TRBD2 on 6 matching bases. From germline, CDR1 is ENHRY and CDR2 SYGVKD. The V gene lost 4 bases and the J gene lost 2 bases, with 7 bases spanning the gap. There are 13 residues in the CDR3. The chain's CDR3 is CAISGGDTDTQYF. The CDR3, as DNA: TGTGCCATCAGTGGCGGGGACACAGATACGCAGTATTTT.

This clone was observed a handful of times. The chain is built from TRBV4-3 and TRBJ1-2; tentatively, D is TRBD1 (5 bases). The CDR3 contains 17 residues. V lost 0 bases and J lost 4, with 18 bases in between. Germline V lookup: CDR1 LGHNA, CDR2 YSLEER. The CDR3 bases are TGCGCCAGCAGCCAAGAATCCCTGGGGGTGGCTGGCTATGGCTACACCTTC. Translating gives CASSQESLGVAGYGYTF.

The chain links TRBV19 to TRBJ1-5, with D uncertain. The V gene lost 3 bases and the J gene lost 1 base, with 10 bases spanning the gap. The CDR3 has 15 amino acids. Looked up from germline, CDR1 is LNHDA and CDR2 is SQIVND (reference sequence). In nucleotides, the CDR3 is TGTGCCAGTAGTATGCTGAGGCGGAGCAATCAGCCCCAGCATTTT. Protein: CASSMLRRSNQPQHF.

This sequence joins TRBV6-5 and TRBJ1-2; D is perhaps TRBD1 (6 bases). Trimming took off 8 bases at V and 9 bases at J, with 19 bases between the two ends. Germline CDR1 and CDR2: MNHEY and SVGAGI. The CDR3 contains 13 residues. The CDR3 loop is CASGRRGPGRYTF. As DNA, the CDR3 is TGTGCCAGCGGACGACGGGGGCCGGGTCGCTACACCTTC.

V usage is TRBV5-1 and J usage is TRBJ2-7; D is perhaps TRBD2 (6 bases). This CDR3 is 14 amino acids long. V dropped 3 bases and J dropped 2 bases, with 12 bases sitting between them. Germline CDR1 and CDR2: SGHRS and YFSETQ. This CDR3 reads CASSSLTGAYEQYF. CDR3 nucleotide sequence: TGCGCCAGCAGCTCGTTGACGGGAGCCTACGAGCAGTACTTC.

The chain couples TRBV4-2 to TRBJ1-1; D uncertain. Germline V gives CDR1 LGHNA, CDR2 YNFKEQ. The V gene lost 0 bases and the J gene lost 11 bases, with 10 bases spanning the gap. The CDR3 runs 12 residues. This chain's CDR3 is CASSQEGGAAFF. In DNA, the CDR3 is TGTGCCAGCAGCCAAGAGGGCGGCGCCGCTTTCTTT.

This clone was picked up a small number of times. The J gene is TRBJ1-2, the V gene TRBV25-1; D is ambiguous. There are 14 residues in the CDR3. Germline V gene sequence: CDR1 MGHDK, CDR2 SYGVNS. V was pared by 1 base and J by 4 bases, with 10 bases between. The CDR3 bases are TGTGCCAGCAGTGAATTAGACAAGGTCTATGGCTACACCTTC. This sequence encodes CASSELDKVYGYTF.

CDR3 bases: TGTGCCAGCAGCCTAGGTCCCCAGGGGATCTCTGGAAACACCATATATTTT. Translation: CASSLGPQGISGNTIYF. This chain connects TRBV7-6 to TRBJ1-3; tentative D call: TRBD1 (6 bases). This CDR3 is built from 17 residues. The germline V gene encodes CDR1 SGHVS and CDR2 FNYEAQ. V was pared by 5 bases and J by 0 bases, with 17 bases between.

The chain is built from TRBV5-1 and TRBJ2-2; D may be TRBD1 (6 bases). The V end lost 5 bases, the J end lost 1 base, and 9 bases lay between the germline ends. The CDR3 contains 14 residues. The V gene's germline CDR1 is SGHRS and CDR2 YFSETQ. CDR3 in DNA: TGCGCCAGCAGACGGGACATGAACACCGGGGAGCTGTTTTTT. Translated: CASRRDMNTGELFF.

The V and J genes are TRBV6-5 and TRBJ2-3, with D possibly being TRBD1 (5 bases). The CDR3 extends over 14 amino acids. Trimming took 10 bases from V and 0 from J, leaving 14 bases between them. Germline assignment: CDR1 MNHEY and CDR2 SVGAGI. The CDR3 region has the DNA TGTGCCACCTCCGACAGACTTAGCACAGATACGCAGTATTTT. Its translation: CATSDRLSTDTQYF.

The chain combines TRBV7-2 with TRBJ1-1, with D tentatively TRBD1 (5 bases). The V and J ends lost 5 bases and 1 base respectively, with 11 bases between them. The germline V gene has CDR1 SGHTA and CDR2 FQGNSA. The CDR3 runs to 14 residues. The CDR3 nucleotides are TGTGCCAGCAGCCCCGGGGCCCAGAACACTGAAGCTTTCTTT. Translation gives CASSPGAQNTEAFF.

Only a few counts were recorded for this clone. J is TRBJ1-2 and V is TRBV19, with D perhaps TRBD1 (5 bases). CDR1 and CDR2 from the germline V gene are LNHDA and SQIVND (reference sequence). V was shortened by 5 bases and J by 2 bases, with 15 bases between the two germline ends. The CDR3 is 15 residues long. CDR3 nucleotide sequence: TGTGCCAGTAGTCCCCGTCAGGGTGCCAACTATGGCTACACCTTC. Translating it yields CASSPRQGANYGYTF.